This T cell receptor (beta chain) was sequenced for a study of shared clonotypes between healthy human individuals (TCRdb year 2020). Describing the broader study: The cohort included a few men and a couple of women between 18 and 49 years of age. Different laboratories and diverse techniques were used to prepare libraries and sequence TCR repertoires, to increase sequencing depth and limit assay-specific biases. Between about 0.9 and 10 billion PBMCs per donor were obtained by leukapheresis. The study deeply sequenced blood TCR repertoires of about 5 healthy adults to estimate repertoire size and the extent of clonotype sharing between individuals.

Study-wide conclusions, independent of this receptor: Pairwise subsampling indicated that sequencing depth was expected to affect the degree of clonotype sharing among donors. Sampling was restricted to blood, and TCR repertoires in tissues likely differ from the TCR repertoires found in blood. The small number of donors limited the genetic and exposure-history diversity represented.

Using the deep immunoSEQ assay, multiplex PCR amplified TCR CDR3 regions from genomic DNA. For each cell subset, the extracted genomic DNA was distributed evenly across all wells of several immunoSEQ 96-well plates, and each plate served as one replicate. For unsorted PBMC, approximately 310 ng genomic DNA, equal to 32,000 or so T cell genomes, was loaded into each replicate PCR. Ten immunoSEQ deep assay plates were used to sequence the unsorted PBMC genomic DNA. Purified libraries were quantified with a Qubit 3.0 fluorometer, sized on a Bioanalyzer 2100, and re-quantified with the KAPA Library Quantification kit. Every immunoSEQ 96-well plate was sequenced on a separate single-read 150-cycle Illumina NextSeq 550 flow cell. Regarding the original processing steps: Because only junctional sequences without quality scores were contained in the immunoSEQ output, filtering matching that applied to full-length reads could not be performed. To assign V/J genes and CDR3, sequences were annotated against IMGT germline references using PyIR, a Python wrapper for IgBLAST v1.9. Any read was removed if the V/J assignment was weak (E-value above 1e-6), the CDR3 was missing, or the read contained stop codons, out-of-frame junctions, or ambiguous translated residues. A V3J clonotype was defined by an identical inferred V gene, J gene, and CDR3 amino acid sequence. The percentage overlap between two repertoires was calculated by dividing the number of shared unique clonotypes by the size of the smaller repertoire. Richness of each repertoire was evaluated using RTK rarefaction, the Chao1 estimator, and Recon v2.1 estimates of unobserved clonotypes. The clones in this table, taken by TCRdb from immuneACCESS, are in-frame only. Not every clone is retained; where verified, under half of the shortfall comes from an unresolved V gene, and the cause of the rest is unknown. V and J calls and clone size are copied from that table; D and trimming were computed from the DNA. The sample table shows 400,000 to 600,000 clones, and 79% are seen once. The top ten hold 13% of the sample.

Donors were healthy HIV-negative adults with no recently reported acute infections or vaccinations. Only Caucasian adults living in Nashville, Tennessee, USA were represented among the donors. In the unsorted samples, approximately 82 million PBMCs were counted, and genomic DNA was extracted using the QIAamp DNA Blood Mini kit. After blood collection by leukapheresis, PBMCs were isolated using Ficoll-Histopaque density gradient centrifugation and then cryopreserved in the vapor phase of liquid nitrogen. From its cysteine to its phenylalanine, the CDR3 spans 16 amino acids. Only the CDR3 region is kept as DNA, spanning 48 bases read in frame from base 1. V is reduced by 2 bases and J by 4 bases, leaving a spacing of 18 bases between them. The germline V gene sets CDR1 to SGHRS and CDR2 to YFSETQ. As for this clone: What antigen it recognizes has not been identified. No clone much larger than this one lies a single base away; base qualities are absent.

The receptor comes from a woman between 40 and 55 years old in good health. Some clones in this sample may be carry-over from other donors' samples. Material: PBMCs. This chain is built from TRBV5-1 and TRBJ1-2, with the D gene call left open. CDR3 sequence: CASSLGPINAGYGYTF. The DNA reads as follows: TGCGCCAGCAGCTTAGGCCCCATCAACGCAGGCTATGGCTACACCTTC.